The clone carrying this TCR beta chain was counted between two and nine times. Libraries were prepared by immunoSEQ multiplex PCR; TCRdb keeps only in-frame clonotypes and omits some of them. Here the sample spans tens of thousands of clones, roughly two thirds being singletons. This record belongs to a study of CD4+ T cells in melanoma. The CDR3 contains 11 residues. The V gene's germline CDR1 is SQVTM and CDR2 ANQGSEA. Trimming removed 2 bases from V and 6 bases from J, with 5 bases in between. The sequencing input was tumor tissue. The chain is built from TRBV29-1 and TRBJ2-1; D unclear. The clonotype originates from a human donor with melanoma. This chain's CDR3 is CSVETANEQFF. The CDR3, as DNA: TGCAGCGTTGAAACCGCCAATGAGCAGTTCTTC.